The entry below describes one TCR beta chain. The antigen remains undetermined. Measured with immunoSEQ multiplex PCR; TCRdb has only the in-frame clones, and not every one. The table lists 50,000 to 80,000 clones, around four fifths of them singletons. The data belong to a study of OX40 agonist ivuxolimab in advanced cancers. On the study more broadly: The dose-escalation cohort was around 83% male, with a mean age of about 56 years, ranging roughly 23 to 85.

Study-level results: The average count of expanded clones was higher among CD8+ T cells than among CD4+.

Per the germline V gene, CDR1 is SGHVS and CDR2 is FQNEAQ. Deletions cut 4 bases from V and 2 bases from J, with 11 bases between. The CDR3 totals 15 residues. The TCR comes from an adult with an advanced solid tumor such as melanoma, head and neck, liver or kidney cancer. The chain recombines TRBV7-8 with TRBJ2-2; possibly TRBD1 for D (6 bases). The sequencing used CD4+ or CD8+ T cells sorted from blood, collected in a trial of the OX40 agonist ivuxolimab. The DNA for the CDR3 is TGTGCCAGCAGCTCTAGTGGGACAAACACCGGGGAGCTGTTTTTT. Translation gives CASSSSGTNTGELFF.